This T cell receptor beta chain appears in the sequencing data of a study of blood T cell repertoires in COVID-19. Across the whole study: COVID-19 samples collected from the United States, Italy and Spain covered acute and convalescent phases. PBMCs, B-cell-depleted T cells, or T cells provided the cDNA or gDNA that made up the material.

V was shortened by 0 bases and J by 6 bases, with 17 bases between the two germline ends. The V gene's germline CDR1 is LGHNA and CDR2 YSLEER. There are 16 residues in the CDR3. Assay used: immunoSEQ multiplex PCR; TCRdb lists only in-frame clones, some missing. The data show about 240,000 clones, approximately 80% seen once. The rearrangement uses TRBV4-3 and TRBJ1-2; perhaps TRBD1 as D (6 bases). This sequence originates from a woman in her sixties or seventies with acute or convalescent COVID-19. The sample consisted of peripheral blood. The chain's CDR3 is CASSQDFNRARDGYTF. CDR3 DNA: TGCGCCAGCAGCCAAGATTTTAACAGGGCACGAGATGGCTACACCTTC.